The TCR beta chain under discussion was sequenced for a study of blood T cell repertoires in COVID-19. Study-wide background: Samples representing acute and convalescent COVID-19 were sourced from the United States, Italy and Spain. PBMCs, B-cell-depleted T cells, or T cells provided the cDNA or gDNA that made up the material.

Between the trimmed V and J ends, which lost 5 bases and 0 bases, there was a span of 8 bases. In germline, CDR1 is SGHTA, CDR2 FQGNSA. The CDR3 has 14 residues. In the original processing: Reference gene primer amplification gave estimated nucleated cell counts. This table comes from immunoSEQ multiplex PCR, and its TCRdb copy is limited to in-frame clones, with some not included. V, J and clone size derive from that table, while D and trimming were established from the DNA sequence. The table records tens of thousands of clones, approximately 82% of them present only once. This sequence joins TRBV7-2 and TRBJ1-5, with unresolved D. The receptor's source is a human donor in a cohort sampled during active COVID-19. The sequencing input was peripheral blood. CDR3 coding DNA: TGTGCCAGCAGCGTAGTTCATAGCAATCAGCCCCAGCATTTT. This codes for CASSVVHSNQPQHF.